A selection of T cell receptor beta chains follows, all from one sample in a study of shared clonotypes between healthy human individuals. Clones were read by immunoSEQ multiplex PCR, and TCRdb kept only the in-frame ones, dropping some. The sample holds a few million clones, roughly 92% seen once. The source material was naive CD4+ T cells sorted from blood. The receptors here all came from a young man in good health. Each CDR3 is given with its conserved first and last residue. Fields, in order: CDR3 DNA, CDR3 protein, D gene, clone size, V gene, J gene. The D gene is left open where the match is weak. Not all rows give a size; the values are once, few, many and, for expanded clones, a class.

TGCGCCAGCAGCCAGGGCGGGGGGCGCGAGGCCAAAAACATTCAGTACTTC	CASSQGGGREAKNIQYF	TRBD2	.	TRBV4-1	TRBJ2-4
TGTGCCATCAGTGAGTCGCCGGCGGGACTAAGCACAGATACGCAGTATTTT	CAISESPAGLSTDTQYF	TRBD2	.	TRBV10-3	TRBJ2-3
TGTGCCAGCAGTGATTACCTATATCAGCCCCAGCATTTT	CASSDYLYQPQHF	.	.	TRBV2	TRBJ1-5
TGTGCCAGCAGTGTGGCAGTGAACACTGAAGCTTTCTTT	CASSVAVNTEAFF	.	.	TRBV2	TRBJ1-1
TGTGCCAGCACCCAGGGCAATGAGCAGTTCTTC	CASTQGNEQFF	.	.	TRBV6-5	TRBJ2-1
TGTGCCGCAGGGGTATCTGGGGCCAACGTCCTGACTTTC	CAAGVSGANVLTF	.	.	TRBV6-1	TRBJ2-6
TGTGCCAGCAGTCTCCCGCGGGACGGGCTCCGAGGTACGCAGTATTTT	CASSLPRDGLRGTQYF	.	.	TRBV6-6	TRBJ2-3
TGTGCCAGTATGGTAGCAAAGACACTGAACACTGAAGCTTTCTTT	CASMVAKTLNTEAFF	.	few	TRBV6-1	TRBJ1-1
TGTGCCAGCAGCTCCGGGACGGGTATTACTGAAGCTTTCTTT	CASSSGTGITEAFF	.	few	TRBV5-5	TRBJ1-1
TGTGCCATCAGTGGCGTTGAGGGCCCGTCTCGGAACGGTGCGCAGTACTTC	CAISGVEGPSRNGAQYF	.	.	TRBV10-3	TRBJ2-7
TGTGCCAGTAGTATAGCAGGACAAACCAGGATGCCCCAGCATTTT	CASSIAGQTRMPQHF	.	.	TRBV19	TRBJ1-5
TGTGCCAGCAGCTTAGGAGAGGGGGAAGAGACCCAGTACTTC	CASSLGEGEETQYF	.	.	TRBV7-9	TRBJ2-5
TGTGCCAGCAGTTTCCGGGGGGGCGGTGAAAAACTGTTTTTT	CASSFRGGGEKLFF	.	.	TRBV27	TRBJ1-4
TGTGCCAGCAGAGCGATTTATGGCTACACCTTC	CASRAIYGYTF	.	.	TRBV6-6	TRBJ1-2
TGTGCCAGCACTCGAGGGGAAGGGGGGGCCAACGTCCTGACTTTC	CASTRGEGGANVLTF	.	.	TRBV28	TRBJ2-6
TGCGCCAGCAGCTGGGGGACGGCCTACTCTGGAAACACCATATATTTT	CASSWGTAYSGNTIYF	.	.	TRBV5-1	TRBJ1-3
TGTGCCAGCAGCGCCCAGACAGCCGCGAACACCGGGGAGCTGTTTTTT	CASSAQTAANTGELFF	.	.	TRBV9	TRBJ2-2
TGTGCCAGCAGCTCAAGACAGGGCGTGAACACTGAAGCTTTCTTT	CASSSRQGVNTEAFF	TRBD1	.	TRBV11-1	TRBJ1-1
TGTGCCAGCAGCCGGGACCCTGGCACCGGGGAGCTGTTTTTT	CASSRDPGTGELFF	.	.	TRBV6-4	TRBJ2-2
TGTGCCAGCAGCTTCCGCACCGGGACAAATTACAATGAGCAGTTCTTC	CASSFRTGTNYNEQFF	.	.	TRBV7-2	TRBJ2-1
TGTGCCAGCAGCATGGGGCTCTACGAGCAGTACTTC	CASSMGLYEQYF	.	.	TRBV7-9	TRBJ2-7
TGTGCCAGCAGTCCGCTCAGCGGGACAGGGGGCTTATTTGGGGCCAACGTCCTGACTTTC	CASSPLSGTGGLFGANVLTF	TRBD1	once	TRBV27	TRBJ2-6
TGTGCCAGCAGCTTGGGGGGGGGCGGTTGGTCCTACGAGCAGTACTTC	CASSLGGGGWSYEQYF	.	.	TRBV5-4	TRBJ2-7
TGTGCCAGTAGTTTGGACTTCTCCTCCTACAATGAGCAGTTCTTC	CASSLDFSSYNEQFF	.	.	TRBV19	TRBJ2-1
TGTGCCAGCAGCGTAGCCGCCTGGCGGGACACTGAAGCTTTCTTT	CASSVAAWRDTEAFF	.	once	TRBV9	TRBJ1-1
TGCGCCAGCAGCTTGGGGGGTAGCGGGCACTCCTACGAGCAGTACTTC	CASSLGGSGHSYEQYF	TRBD2	.	TRBV5-1	TRBJ2-7
TGTGCCTGGAGTAGGGGGATTTTGGGTGAAGCTTTCTTT	CAWSRGILGEAFF	.	.	TRBV30	TRBJ1-1
TGTGCCAGCAGTTTGCGACGGGGGGGCATTCAGTACTTC	CASSLRRGGIQYF	TRBD2	.	TRBV28	TRBJ2-4
TGTGCCAGCAGTTACTCCCCCGGGACAGGGGTCAATGAGCAGTTCTTC	CASSYSPGTGVNEQFF	TRBD1	.	TRBV6-5	TRBJ2-1
TGCGCCAGCAGCTCAGGGGCGAACACCGGGGAGCTGTTTTTT	CASSSGANTGELFF	.	few	TRBV5-1	TRBJ2-2
TGTGCCAGCGGTAGAGGGGGCGGTAATTCACCCCTCCACTTT	CASGRGGGNSPLHF	TRBD1	few	TRBV27	TRBJ1-6
TGCGCCAGCAGCTTGAATTTCGGACAGGGGGCGGAAGGCTACACCTTC	CASSLNFGQGAEGYTF	TRBD1	once	TRBV5-1	TRBJ1-2
TGTGCCAGCAGCCCTACCCCGGGGGTGTCCTACGAGCAGTACTTC	CASSPTPGVSYEQYF	.	.	TRBV7-2	TRBJ2-7
.	CARSYNVGTGNF	.	.	TRBV6-5	TRBJ1-3
TGTGCCAGCAGCTTGCGGCCCGGGGAGCTGTTTTTT	CASSLRPGELFF	.	.	TRBV11-2	TRBJ2-2
TGTGCCACACGGACCGGGACAGATTACGAGCAGTACTTC	CATRTGTDYEQYF	TRBD1	.	TRBV18	TRBJ2-7
TGTGCCAGCAGCTTTGGACAGGGTGGTGCCATCGGGGAGCTGTTTTTT	CASSFGQGGAIGELFF	TRBD1	.	TRBV7-9	TRBJ2-2
TGTGCCAGCAGTGAAGGCCCGGGGCTCATTGCCAAAAACATTCAGTACTTC	CASSEGPGLIAKNIQYF	.	.	TRBV2	TRBJ2-4
TGTGCCAGTAGTATGACAGGGGTTGAGCAGTACTTC	CASSMTGVEQYF	TRBD1	.	TRBV19	TRBJ2-7
TGTGCCAGCAGTTACTTTACCGGGCAGAATAATTCACCCCTCCACTTT	CASSYFTGQNNSPLHF	.	.	TRBV6-5	TRBJ1-6
TGTGCCAGCAGAAGAAACCGGGACACCCATGGCTACACCTTC	CASRRNRDTHGYTF	.	.	TRBV7-2	TRBJ1-2
TGTGCCAGCAGCTTAAGGGGGAGGGCTTCTAGCACAGATACGCAGTATTTT	CASSLRGRASSTDTQYF	.	.	TRBV5-4	TRBJ2-3
TGTGCCAGCCGCAAGGTTGACACAGATACGCAGTATTTT	CASRKVDTDTQYF	.	.	TRBV5-5	TRBJ2-3
TGTGCCAGCAGCGTTGGTAGCGGGTCCTCCTACGAGCAGTACTTC	CASSVGSGSSYEQYF	TRBD2	.	TRBV9	TRBJ2-7
TGTGCCAGCTCACCACCGGGGGGTCTCCTTAATTCACCCCTCCACTTT	CASSPPGGLLNSPLHF	.	.	TRBV18	TRBJ1-6
TGTGCCAGCAGCCCGTTACTAGCGGGGAGCTCCTACAATGAGCAGTTCTTC	CASSPLLAGSSYNEQFF	TRBD2	.	TRBV13	TRBJ2-1
TGTGCCAGCAGCTTGGAATCGGTACTGTCGCCCCAGCATTTT	CASSLESVLSPQHF	.	.	TRBV7-2	TRBJ1-5
TGTGCCAGCAGTGTAGAGGGATCCTACGAGCAGTACTTC	CASSVEGSYEQYF	.	.	TRBV2	TRBJ2-7
TGTGCCAGCAGTCCCGGACTGCCTCTCCCCTACGAGCAGTACTTC	CASSPGLPLPYEQYF	.	.	TRBV27	TRBJ2-7
TGCGCCAGCAGCAGAACAGGGAGGGGACAGCCCCAGCATTTT	CASSRTGRGQPQHF	.	.	TRBV4-1	TRBJ1-5
TGTGCCAGCTCACCACCCTTTAGGGGAGAGGAAAAACTGTTTTTT	CASSPPFRGEEKLFF	.	once	TRBV18	TRBJ1-4